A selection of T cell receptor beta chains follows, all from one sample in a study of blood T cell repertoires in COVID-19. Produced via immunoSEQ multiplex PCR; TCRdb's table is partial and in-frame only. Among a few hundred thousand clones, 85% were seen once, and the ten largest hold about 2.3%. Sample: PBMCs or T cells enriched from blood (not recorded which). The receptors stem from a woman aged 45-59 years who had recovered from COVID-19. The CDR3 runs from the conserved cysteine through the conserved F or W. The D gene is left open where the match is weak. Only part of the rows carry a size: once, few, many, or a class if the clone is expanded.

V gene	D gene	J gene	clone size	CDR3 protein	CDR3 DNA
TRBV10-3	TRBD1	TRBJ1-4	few	CAISDRGQGNEKLFF	TGTGCCATCAGTGATCGCGGACAGGGGAATGAAAAACTGTTTTTT
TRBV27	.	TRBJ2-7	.	CASSFRAGGTQLHEQYF	TGTGCCAGCAGTTTTAGGGCCGGGGGGACACAGCTCCACGAGCAGTACTTC
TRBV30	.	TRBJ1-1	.	CAWSKGHLNTEAFF	TGTGCCTGGAGTAAAGGACATTTGAACACTGAAGCTTTCTTT
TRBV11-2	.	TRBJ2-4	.	CASSLVWGVVKNIQYF	TGTGCCAGCAGCTTAGTTTGGGGAGTGGTCAAAAACATTCAGTACTTC
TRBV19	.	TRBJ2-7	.	CASSTGQDYEQYF	TGTGCCAGTAGTACCGGACAAGACTACGAGCAGTACTTC
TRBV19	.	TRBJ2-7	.	CASSREMRREQYF	TGTGCCAGTAGTAGAGAGATGCGGCGCGAGCAGTACTTC
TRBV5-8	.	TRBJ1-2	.	CASSFFHTF	TGTGCCAGCAGCTTCTTTCACACCTTC
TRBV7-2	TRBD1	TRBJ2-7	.	CASSLASGQGRYEQYF	TGTGCCAGCAGCTTAGCCTCGGGACAGGGGAGGTACGAGCAGTACTTC
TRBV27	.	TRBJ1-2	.	CASSLSGRDSGYTF	TGTGCCAGCAGTTTATCTGGCAGGGACTCTGGCTACACCTTC
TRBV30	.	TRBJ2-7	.	CAWSGGLFSGQYF	TGTGCCTGGAGTGGAGGACTGTTCTCCGGGCAGTACTTC
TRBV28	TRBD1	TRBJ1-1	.	CASSIPQGANTEAFF	TGTGCCAGCAGTATACCACAGGGGGCGAACACTGAAGCTTTCTTT
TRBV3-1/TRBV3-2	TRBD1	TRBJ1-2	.	CASSDWDSAYYGYTF	TGTGCCAGCAGCGACTGGGACAGTGCCTACTATGGCTACACCTTC
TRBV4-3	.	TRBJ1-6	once	CASSQDTEAYSSPLHF	TGCGCCAGCAGCCAAGATACGGAGGCATATAGTTCACCCCTCCACTTT
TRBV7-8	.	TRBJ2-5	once	CASSLVSGALETQYF	TGTGCCAGCAGCTTAGTTTCGGGAGCTTTGGAGACCCAGTACTTC
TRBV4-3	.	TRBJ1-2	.	CASSRDRDLANYGYTF	TGCGCCAGCAGCCGAGACCGGGATCTTGCTAACTATGGCTACACCTTC
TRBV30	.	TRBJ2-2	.	CAWSGSVTGFTGELFF	TGTGCCTGGAGTGGATCGGTAACAGGGTTCACCGGGGAGCTGTTTTTT
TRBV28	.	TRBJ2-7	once	CASSLLGFSYEQYF	TGTGCCAGCAGTTTATTGGGCTTCTCCTACGAGCAGTACTTC
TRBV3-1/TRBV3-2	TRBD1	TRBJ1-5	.	CAAGDRGHSNQPQHF	TGTGCCGCCGGGGACAGGGGGCATAGCAATCAGCCCCAGCATTTT
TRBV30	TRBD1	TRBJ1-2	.	CAWDPGTASSYGYTF	TGTGCCTGGGACCCAGGGACAGCTTCCTCCTATGGCTACACCTTC
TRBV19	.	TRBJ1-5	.	CASLGRDQPQHF	TGTGCCAGTCTAGGTCGGGATCAGCCCCAGCATTTT
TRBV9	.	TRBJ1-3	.	CASSVDIRGSGNTIYF	TGTGCCAGCAGCGTAGATATCAGGGGCTCTGGAAACACCATATATTTT
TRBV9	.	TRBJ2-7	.	CASSVSSYNEQYF	TGTGCCAGCAGCGTGTCTAGTTACAACGAGCAGTACTTC
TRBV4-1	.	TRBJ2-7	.	CASSQGLEIYEQYF	TGCGCCAGCAGCCAAGGACTTGAAATCTACGAGCAGTACTTC
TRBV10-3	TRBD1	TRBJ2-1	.	CAISAQGQVYNEQFF	TGTGCCATCAGCGCCCAGGGACAGGTATACAATGAGCAGTTCTTC